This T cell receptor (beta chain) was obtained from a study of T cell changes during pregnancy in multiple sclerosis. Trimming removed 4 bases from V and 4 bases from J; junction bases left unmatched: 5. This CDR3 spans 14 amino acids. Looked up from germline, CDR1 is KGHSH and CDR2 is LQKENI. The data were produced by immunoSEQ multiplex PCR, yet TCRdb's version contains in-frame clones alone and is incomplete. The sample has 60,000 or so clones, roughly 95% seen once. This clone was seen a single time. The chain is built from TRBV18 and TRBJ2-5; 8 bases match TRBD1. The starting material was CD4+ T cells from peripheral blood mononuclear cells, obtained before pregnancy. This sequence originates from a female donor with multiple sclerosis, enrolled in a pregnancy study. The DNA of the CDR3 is TGTGCCAGCTCACATGGACAGGGAGGAGAGACCCAGTACTTC. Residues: CASSHGQGGETQYF.